This passage covers 10 T cell receptor beta chains from one sample sequenced in a study of blood T cell repertoires in COVID-19. Clones were sequenced by immunoSEQ multiplex PCR, and TCRdb holds only the in-frame ones, with some missing. The sample shows under 75,000 clones, 80% of them seen only once. Sequences were obtained from peripheral blood. Every receptor here comes from a man aged 65 to 85 who had recovered from COVID-19.

A single count supports this clone. This chain links TRBV30 with TRBJ2-7, with D tentatively TRBD1 (5 bases). Germline lookup yields CDR1 GTSNPN and CDR2 SVGIG (reference sequence). This CDR3 is built from 16 residues. V lost 4 bases to trimming and J lost 3 bases, with 22 bases between them. CDR3 sequence (DNA): TGTGCCTGGACCAAGGGGTTATTGGGTGGACGCTACGAGCAGTACTTC. This gives the protein CAWTKGLLGGRYEQYF.

This clone was observed a few times. The chain recombines TRBV25-1 with TRBJ2-2, with a tentative D call TRBD1 (5 bases). The V end lost 4 bases, the J end lost 3 bases, and 15 bases lay between the germline ends. Per germline, CDR1 MGHDK and CDR2 SYGVNS. CDR3 length: 16 residues. CDR3 residues: CASSVFPEGDTGELFF. CDR3 sequence (DNA): TGTGCCAGCAGTGTATTTCCGGAAGGGGACACCGGGGAGCTGTTTTTT.

The V gene is TRBV7-2, the J gene TRBJ2-7, with D perhaps TRBD1 (5 bases). CDR3 length equals 15 residues. V was pared by 0 bases and J by 3 bases, with 12 bases between. Germline CDR1 is SGHTA and CDR2 is FQGNSA. CDR3 residues: CASSLALGVRYEQYF. For the CDR3, the DNA is TGTGCCAGCAGCTTAGCGCTAGGGGTCCGCTACGAGCAGTACTTC.

The chain joins TRBV7-3 to TRBJ1-1, with D maybe TRBD1 (5 bases). The germline V and J ends were trimmed by 5 bases and 10 bases, with 17 bases remaining between them. From germline, CDR1 is SGHTA and CDR2 FQGTGA. There are 13 residues in the CDR3. The CDR3 DNA is TGTGCCAGCAGCAAAATCCCACAGGAGGGAGCTTTCTTT. Translation gives CASSKIPQEGAFF.

The CDR3 sequence: CASSIQQGVAALHF. The CDR3 coding sequence is TGTGCCAGTAGTATTCAACAGGGTGTGGCGGCCCTCCACTTT. The chain is built from TRBV19 and TRBJ1-6; maybe TRBD1 (6 bases). Germline CDR1 reads LNHDA; CDR2 reads SQIVND (reference sequence). The CDR3 covers 14 residues. The ends were cut back, 3 bases at V and 14 bases at J, with 17 bases in the middle.

The chain is built from TRBV6-5 and TRBJ1-5; 7 nucleotides line up with TRBD1. With V trimmed by 4 bases and J by 1 base, 4 bases remained unmatched. The CDR3 sequence is 15 residues long. Germline CDR1 reads MNHEY; CDR2 reads SVGAGI. In nucleotides, the CDR3 is TGTGCCAGCAGTTCGACAGGGAACAGCAATCAGCCCCAGCATTTT. Translated, it gives CASSSTGNSNQPQHF.

The genes are TRBV6-5 and TRBJ1-4; TRBD1 might be the D (5 bases). The CDR3 spans 12 residues. The germline V gene encodes CDR1 MNHEY and CDR2 SVGAGI. This CDR3 reads CGGGGFNEKLFF. CDR3 nucleotide sequence: TGTGGTGGGGGGGGGTTTAATGAAAAACTGTTTTTT.

The chain is built from TRBV6-2 or TRBV6-3 and TRBJ2-5; D may be TRBD1 (5 bases). The CDR3 is 13 residues long. V was clipped by 5 bases and J by 5 bases, with 12 bases between them. The germline V gene encodes CDR1 MNHEY and CDR2 SVGEGT. CDR3 sequence (DNA): TGTGCCAGCAGTGATGACAGTCGGGAGACCCAGTACTTC. Translated, it gives CASSDDSRETQYF.

This chain uses TRBV10-2 with TRBJ2-1; tentative D call: TRBD1 (6 bases). The V gene's germline CDR1 is WSHSY and CDR2 SAAADI. V lost 8 bases to trimming and J lost 6 bases, with 17 bases between them. The CDR3 loop spans 14 amino acids. CDR3 sequence (DNA): TGCGCCAGCGCCGGGACACAACTGGGCAATGAGCAGTTCTTC. It is translated as CASAGTQLGNEQFF.

This clone was seen once. CDR3 nucleotides: TGTGCCAGCAGCTTTGCGACAGGGACCTACAATGAGCAGTTCTTC. Amino acids: CASSFATGTYNEQFF. J is TRBJ2-1 and V is TRBV3-1 (or the pseudogene TRBV3-2); 7 bases agree with TRBD1. There are 15 residues in the CDR3. Trimming at V came to 5 bases and at J to 2 bases, leaving 6 bases not matched to a gene. The germline gives CDR1 LGHDT, CDR2 YNNKEL (reference sequence).